A single sample gave rise to the 24 T cell receptor beta chains below, sequenced in a study of cytomegalovirus exposure and HLA in healthy donors. With 60 Vbeta and 13 Jbeta primers, the PCR was carried out. Sequenced by immunoSEQ multiplex PCR; TCRdb stores in-frame clones only, minus some. This table has around 150,000 clones, approximately 80% appearing once. Sequencing used PBMCs. The receptors come from a man between 18 and 35 years old in good health and CMV-seropositive.

The chain is built from TRBV19 and TRBJ2-5, with TRBD1 matching over 9 bases. In germline, CDR1 is LNHDA, CDR2 SQIVND (reference sequence). Trimming cost V 2 bases and J 5 bases; bases outside gene matches: 6. This CDR3 region has 15 residues. The CDR3 sequence: CASSILGQGGETQYF. The DNA for the CDR3 is TGTGCCAGTAGTATACTGGGACAGGGCGGTGAGACCCAGTACTTC.

CDR3 in DNA: TGTGCCAGCAGTCTTCAGGGGCTCAGGGGAAACACCATATATTTT. This encodes CASSLQGLRGNTIYF. The chain joins TRBV25-1 to TRBJ1-3; weak D call: TRBD1 (6 bases). V gave up 5 bases and J gave up 4 bases, with 15 bases separating them. This CDR3 is 15 amino acids long. The germline V gene has CDR1 MGHDK and CDR2 SYGVNS.

This chain connects TRBV7-6 to TRBJ2-5; 8 bases map to TRBD1. The CDR3 spans 15 residues. V shed 5 bases and J 4 bases; nucleotides not matched to a gene: 9. Germline loops: CDR1 SGHVS, CDR2 FNYEAQ. CDR3 nucleotide sequence: TGTGCCAGCAGCCCAGGACAGGGACAAGGAGAGACCCAGTACTTC. It encodes CASSPGQGQGETQYF.

This clone has just a few counts. The chain links TRBV9 to TRBJ2-3; 10 bases are a match to TRBD2. This CDR3 spans 14 amino acids. Germline CDR1 is SGDLS and CDR2 is YYNGEE. J gave up 6 bases and V 2 bases, and 3 bases lay outside the gene matches. This CDR3 is CASSVSGGADTQYF. The CDR3 DNA follows: TGTGCCAGCAGCGTCAGCGGGGGGGCGGATACGCAGTATTTT.

CDR3 in amino acids: CASSLVAGQRLFF. CDR3 nucleotides: TGTGCCAGCAGCTTGGTAGCGGGACAGAGACTGTTCTTC. The chain is built from TRBV5-8 and TRBJ2-1, with D tentatively TRBD2 (8 bases). Trimming removed 0 bases from V and 15 bases from J, with 16 bases in between. This CDR3 spans 13 amino acids. Germline values: CDR1 SGHTS, CDR2 YDEGEE.

This clone turned up a few times. The V call is TRBV13, the J call TRBJ1-2; D is unclear. The CDR3 has 16 amino acids. Germline values: CDR1 PRHDT, CDR2 FYEKMQ (reference sequence). V was pared by 5 bases and J by 4 bases, with 20 bases between. Here the CDR3 reads CASSLLETSYRYGYTF. CDR3 DNA sequence: TGTGCCAGCAGCCTTCTGGAGACCTCATACCGCTATGGCTACACCTTC.

This clone was observed a single time. The V and J genes are TRBV5-4 and TRBJ1-1; the match to TRBD1 covers 8 bases. The trim removed 5 bases at V and 2 bases at J, leaving 2 bases unmatched. The CDR3 contains 13 residues. Germline CDR1 and CDR2: SGHNT and YYREEE (reference sequence). CDR3 nucleotide sequence: TGTGCCAGCAGGGACAGGGATAACACTGAAGCTTTCTTT. Protein sequence: CASRDRDNTEAFF.

The V call is TRBV11-2, the J call TRBJ2-2, with 8 positions matching TRBD1. The V and J ends lost 6 bases and 7 bases, in that order; junction bases with no gene match: 7. The CDR3 extends over 14 amino acids. Germline V CDR1 and CDR2: SGHAT, FQNNGV. CDR3 residues: CASRLQGGIGELFF. For the CDR3, the DNA is TGTGCCAGCAGATTACAGGGGGGCATCGGGGAGCTGTTTTTT.

This clone has more than one count but fewer than ten. The genes are TRBV11-1 and TRBJ1-1; TRBD1 agrees at 10 bases. J lost 7 bases, V lost 4 bases, and 9 bases had no gene match. CDR3 length equals 15 residues. Germline CDR1 SGHAT, CDR2 FQDESV (reference sequence). DNA of the CDR3: TGTGCCAGCAGCTCCCCCGACAGGGGGCATGGTGAAGCTTTCTTT. As protein: CASSSPDRGHGEAFF.

The chain couples TRBV29-1 to TRBJ2-7; D ambiguous. Deletions cut 5 bases from V and 5 bases from J, with 16 bases between. Per germline, CDR1 SQVTM and CDR2 ANQGSEA. The CDR3 is 13 residues long. In nucleotides, the CDR3 is TGCAGCGTTTCGCGACACCAAGGCAACGAGCAGTACTTC. As protein: CSVSRHQGNEQYF.

J is TRBJ2-3 and V is TRBV7-2; the match to TRBD2 covers 8 bases. CDR3 length: 15 residues. The germline V gene has CDR1 SGHTA and CDR2 FQGNSA. The V segment lost 5 bases and the J segment 0 bases; nucleotides outside the gene matches: 4. DNA for the CDR3: TGTGCCAGCAGCGGGCCGGGGGGGAGCACAGATACGCAGTATTTT. Translated, it gives CASSGPGGSTDTQYF.

The V call is TRBV6-5, the J call TRBJ2-3, with D possibly being TRBD2 (5 bases). The CDR3 has 14 amino acids. With 3 bases removed from V and 5 bases from J, the gap between germline ends came to 12 bases. CDR1 is MNHEY and CDR2 is SVGAGI in the germline V gene. CDR3 loop: CASSYTGRGDTQYF. The CDR3 nucleotides are TGTGCCAGCAGTTATACGGGTCGGGGAGATACGCAGTATTTT.

The chain uses TRBV19 and TRBJ2-3, with 15 bases matching TRBD2. The germline CDR1 and CDR2 sequences are LNHDA and SQIVND (reference sequence). The V segment lost 4 bases and the J segment 3 bases; nucleotides outside the gene matches: 8. The CDR3 spans 18 residues. The CDR3: CASSKGLAGGPMTDTQYF. The CDR3 nucleotides read TGTGCCAGTAGTAAAGGACTAGCGGGAGGGCCAATGACAGATACGCAGTATTTT.

This clone occurred once. This chain uses TRBV7-9 with TRBJ1-4; possible D gene TRBD1, 5 bases. Deletions cut 0 bases from V and 7 bases from J, with 15 bases between. In germline, CDR1 is SEHNR, CDR2 FQNEAQ (reference sequence). This CDR3 is built from 16 residues. The CDR3 region is CASSLAGKEGSEKLFF. The DNA for the CDR3 is TGTGCCAGCAGCTTAGCGGGAAAGGAGGGGAGTGAAAAACTGTTTTTT.

The V call is TRBV29-1, the J call TRBJ1-1; D is ambiguous. The CDR3 runs 13 residues. Trimming removed 3 bases at V and 1 base at J, with 9 bases between. Germline V gene sequence: CDR1 SQVTM, CDR2 ANQGSEA. CDR3 residues: CSVDKGGNTEAFF. CDR3 sequence (DNA): TGCAGCGTTGACAAGGGAGGGAACACTGAAGCTTTCTTT.

CDR3: CASSFQGNSYEQYF. CDR3 bases: TGTGCCAGCAGCTTTCAGGGGAACTCCTACGAGCAGTACTTC. This sequence joins TRBV13 and TRBJ2-7; D possibly corresponds to TRBD1 (6 bases). In germline, CDR1 is PRHDT, CDR2 FYEKMQ (reference sequence). Trimming removed 3 bases at V and 0 bases at J, with 9 bases between. The CDR3 consists of 14 residues.

J is TRBJ2-7 and V is TRBV27, with TRBD2 as a possible D gene (6 bases). V gave up 4 bases and J gave up 2 bases, with 15 bases separating them. CDR3 size: 15 residues. Germline assignment: CDR1 MNHEY and CDR2 SMNVEV (reference sequence). The chain's CDR3 is CASSSLPTGAYEQYF. CDR3 nucleotides: TGTGCCAGCAGTTCGCTACCGACGGGGGCCTACGAGCAGTACTTC.

The chain uses TRBV9 and TRBJ2-7, with 9 bases that match TRBD1. After removal of 2 bases from V and 2 bases from J, the junction contained 5 bases not matched to a gene. Germline CDR1 is SGDLS and CDR2 is YYNGEE. The CDR3 consists of 15 residues. CDR3 loop: CASSVGGTGTYEQYF. The CDR3 bases are TGTGCCAGCAGCGTGGGCGGGACAGGGACCTACGAGCAGTACTTC.

The CDR3 spells CAWRLAGSSYNSPLHF. In DNA form, the CDR3 reads TGTGCCTGGAGACTCGCGGGGAGCTCCTATAATTCACCCCTCCACTTT. This sequence joins TRBV30 and TRBJ1-6, with D hard to call. V gave up 3 bases and J gave up 0 bases, with 12 bases separating them. Germline V gives CDR1 GTSNPN, CDR2 SVGIG (reference sequence). The CDR3 has 16 residues.

The gene calls are TRBV11-2 and TRBJ1-6, with D tentatively TRBD1 (5 bases). Germline V lookup: CDR1 SGHAT, CDR2 FQNNGV. The CDR3 is 15 amino acids. V lost 0 bases to trimming and J lost 10 bases, with 13 bases between them. DNA for the CDR3: TGTGCCAGCAGCTTAGATTGGCAGGGCAGATCACCCCTCCACTTT. Translating gives CASSLDWQGRSPLHF.

The chain employs TRBV9 and TRBJ1-5; TRBD1 aligns across 7 bases. The V gene's germline CDR1 is SGDLS and CDR2 YYNGEE. V shed 3 bases, J shed 4 bases, and the junction held 4 bases outside the gene matches. The CDR3 contains 14 residues. The CDR3: CASSAGTANQPQHF. Written as DNA, the CDR3 is TGTGCCAGCAGCGCCGGGACAGCAAATCAGCCCCAGCATTTT.

Remarks on this clone: A junction end diverges from the germline sequence, so it may reflect a read error. The rearrangement joins TRBV7-9 to TRBJ1-6; possibly TRBD1 for D (5 bases). Per the germline V gene, CDR1 is SEHNR and CDR2 is FQNEAQ (reference sequence). The CDR3 extends over 16 amino acids. CDR3 protein: CSSSSTQGIARSPLHF. CDR3 bases: TGTTCCAGCAGCTCAACCCAGGGCATCGCGAGGTCACCCCTCCACTTT.

This sequence joins TRBV7-2 and TRBJ2-7, with D maybe TRBD1 (6 bases). There are 14 residues in the CDR3. Trimming took 4 bases from V and 3 from J, leaving 13 bases between them. Germline V gene data show CDR1 as SGHTA and CDR2 as FQGNSA. The CDR3 DNA sequence: TGTGCCAGCAGCTCCTCTTCCAGGGGCTACGAGCAGTACTTC. This codes for CASSSSSRGYEQYF.

The V gene is TRBV5-1, the J gene TRBJ2-3; D is possibly TRBD1 (5 bases). Per germline, CDR1 SGHRS and CDR2 YFSETQ. There are 13 residues in the CDR3. Between the trimmed V and J ends, which lost 5 bases and 4 bases, there was a span of 11 bases. The CDR3 here is CASSRQTPDTQYF. As DNA, the CDR3 is TGCGCCAGCAGTAGACAGACTCCAGATACGCAGTATTTT.